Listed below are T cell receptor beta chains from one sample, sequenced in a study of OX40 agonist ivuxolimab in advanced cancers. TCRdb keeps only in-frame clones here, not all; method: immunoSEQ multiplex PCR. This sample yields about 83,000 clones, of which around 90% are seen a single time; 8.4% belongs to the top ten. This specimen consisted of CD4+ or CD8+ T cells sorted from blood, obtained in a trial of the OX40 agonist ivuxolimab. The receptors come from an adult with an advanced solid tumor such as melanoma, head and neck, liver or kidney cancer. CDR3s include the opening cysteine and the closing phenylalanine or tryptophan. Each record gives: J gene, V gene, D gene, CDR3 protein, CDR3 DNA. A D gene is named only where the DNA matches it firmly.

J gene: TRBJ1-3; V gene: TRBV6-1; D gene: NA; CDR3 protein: CASSLSGNTIYF; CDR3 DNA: TGTGCCAGCAGCCTCTCTGGAAACACCATATATTTT
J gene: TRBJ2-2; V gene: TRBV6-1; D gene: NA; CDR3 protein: CASSETGELFF; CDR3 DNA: TGTGCCAGCAGTGAGACCGGGGAGCTGTTTTTT
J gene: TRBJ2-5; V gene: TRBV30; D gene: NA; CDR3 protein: CAWSVHRGFQETQYF; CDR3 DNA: TGTGCCTGGAGTGTACATCGGGGCTTCCAAGAGACCCAGTACTTC
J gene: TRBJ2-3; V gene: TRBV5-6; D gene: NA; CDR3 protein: CASSLAGFTDTQYF; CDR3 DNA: TGTGCCAGCAGCTTGGCTGGGTTCACAGATACGCAGTATTTT
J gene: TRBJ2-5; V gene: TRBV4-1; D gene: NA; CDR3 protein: CASSQPTGPQETQYF; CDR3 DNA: TGCGCCAGCAGCCAACCCACAGGCCCCCAAGAGACCCAGTACTTC
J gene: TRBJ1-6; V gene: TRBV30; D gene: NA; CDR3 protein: CAWSPLRDSPLHF; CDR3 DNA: TGTGCCTGGAGTCCGCTACGCGATTCACCCCTCCACTTT
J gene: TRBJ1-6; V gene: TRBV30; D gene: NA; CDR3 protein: CAWSAGDTFYNSPLHF; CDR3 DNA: TGTGCCTGGAGTGCAGGAGACACTTTCTATAATTCACCCCTCCACTTT
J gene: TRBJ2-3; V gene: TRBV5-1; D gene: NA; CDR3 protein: CASSLYFTDTQYF; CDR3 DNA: TGCGCCAGCAGCCTATATTTCACAGATACGCAGTATTTT
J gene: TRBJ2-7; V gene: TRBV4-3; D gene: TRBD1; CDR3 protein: CASSLGQTYEQYF; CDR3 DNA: TGCGCCAGCAGCCTGGGACAGACCTACGAGCAGTACTTC
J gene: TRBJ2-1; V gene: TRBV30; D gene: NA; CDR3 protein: CAWTPSSGGPYNEQFF; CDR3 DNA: TGTGCCTGGACCCCATCCTCTGGGGGCCCCTACAATGAGCAGTTCTTC
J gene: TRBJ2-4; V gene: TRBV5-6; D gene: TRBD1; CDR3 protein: CASSWDRGNIQYF; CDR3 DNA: TGTGCCAGCAGTTGGGACAGGGGTAACATTCAGTACTTC
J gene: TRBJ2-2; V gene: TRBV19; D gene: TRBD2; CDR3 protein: CASNGGAGELFF; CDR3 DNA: TGTGCCAGTAACGGGGGGGCCGGGGAGCTGTTTTTT
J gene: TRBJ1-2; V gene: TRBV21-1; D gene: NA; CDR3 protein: CASSKRKAHGSYGYTF; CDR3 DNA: TGTGCCAGCAGCAAAAGGAAGGCACACGGCTCGTATGGCTACACCTTC
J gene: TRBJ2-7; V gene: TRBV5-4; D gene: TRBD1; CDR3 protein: CASSLRDRVYEQYF; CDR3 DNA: TGTGCCAGCAGCTTAAGGGACAGGGTCTACGAGCAGTACTTC